A selection of T cell receptor beta chains follows, all from one sample in a study of immune heterogeneity within non-small cell lung tumors. One entry per CDR3 protein results from TCRdb running MiXCR on the multiplex PCR reads. The sample holds 30,000 to 40,000 distinct CDR3 sequences, more than 25% seen once. Material for sequencing was lung tumor tissue. All receptors come from a man aged 35 to 55 with non-small cell lung cancer. Each CDR3 is given with its conserved first and last residue. Fields, in order: J gene, clone size, D gene, V gene, CDR3 DNA, CDR3 protein. A D gene is named only where the DNA matches it firmly. Rows give clone size only sometimes, using once, few, many, or a class for an expanded clone.

J gene: TRBJ1-2; clone size: many; D gene: NA; V gene: TRBV4-1; CDR3 DNA: TGCGCCAGCAGCCAAGAAGGGGGTCTCTATGGCTACACCTTC; CDR3 protein: CASSQEGGLYGYTF
J gene: TRBJ2-7; clone size: many; D gene: TRBD2; V gene: TRBV6-6; CDR3 DNA: TGTGCCAGCAGTTACTCGAATTACGCGGGAGGCAACGAGCAGTACTTC; CDR3 protein: CASSYSNYAGGNEQYF
J gene: TRBJ2-5; clone size: NA; D gene: NA; V gene: TRBV6-5; CDR3 DNA: TGTGCCAGCAGTTACGGTGGAGGGTCCGAAGAGACCCAGTACTTC; CDR3 protein: CASSYGGGSEETQYF
J gene: TRBJ1-5; clone size: many; D gene: NA; V gene: TRBV4-3; CDR3 DNA: TGCGCCAGCAGCCTGGGGGCGGGCAATCAGCCCCAGCATTTT; CDR3 protein: CASSLGAGNQPQHF
J gene: TRBJ1-5; clone size: many; D gene: TRBD1; V gene: TRBV6-2/TRBV6-3; CDR3 DNA: TGTGCCAGCAGAAGAGACAGGGCTTCTAATCAGCCCCAGCATTTT; CDR3 protein: CASRRDRASNQPQHF
J gene: TRBJ2-6; clone size: NA; D gene: NA; V gene: TRBV7-8; CDR3 DNA: TGTGCCAGCAGCTTAGGCGGGCAACGGGCCAACGTCCTGACTTTC; CDR3 protein: CASSLGGQRANVLTF
J gene: TRBJ2-3; clone size: few; D gene: TRBD2; V gene: TRBV6-1; CDR3 DNA: TGTGCCAGCAGGCGGGACTACAGCACAGATACGCAGTATTTT; CDR3 protein: CASRRDYSTDTQYF
J gene: TRBJ2-7; clone size: NA; D gene: NA; V gene: TRBV5-1; CDR3 DNA: TGCGCCAGCAGCTTGGGGGACTGGCCGCGCGAGCAGTACTTC; CDR3 protein: CASSLGDWPREQYF
J gene: TRBJ1-1; clone size: NA; D gene: NA; V gene: TRBV12-3/TRBV12-4; CDR3 DNA: TGTGCCAGCAGTTTTGTGAAGAGCACTGAAGCTTTCTTT; CDR3 protein: CASSFVKSTEAFF
J gene: TRBJ2-5; clone size: few; D gene: NA; V gene: TRBV10-3; CDR3 DNA: TGTGCCATCAGTTTGAATTCGGGGAGAGTGAGAGAGACCCAGTACTTC; CDR3 protein: CAISLNSGRVRETQYF
J gene: TRBJ2-7; clone size: NA; D gene: NA; V gene: TRBV3-1; CDR3 DNA: TGTGCCAGCAGCCGAGCCTCCTACGAGCAGTACTTC; CDR3 protein: CASSRASYEQYF
J gene: TRBJ1-3; clone size: NA; D gene: NA; V gene: TRBV20-1; CDR3 DNA: TGCAGTGGAAAGGACGGTTACTCTGGAAACACCATATATTTT; CDR3 protein: CSGKDGYSGNTIYF
J gene: TRBJ2-7; clone size: NA; D gene: NA; V gene: TRBV7-2; CDR3 DNA: TGTGCCAGCAGCTTAGTAGAACTTCCCTACGAGCAGTACTTC; CDR3 protein: CASSLVELPYEQYF
J gene: TRBJ1-4; clone size: medium-sized; D gene: TRBD1; V gene: TRBV19; CDR3 DNA: TGTGCCAGTAGTACCTCAACAGGGGGCGAAAAACTGTTTTTT; CDR3 protein: CASSTSTGGEKLFF
J gene: TRBJ1-1; clone size: many; D gene: NA; V gene: TRBV19; CDR3 DNA: TGTGCCAGTAGTATAACGGAGACAGGGAACACTGAAGCTTTCTTT; CDR3 protein: CASSITETGNTEAFF
J gene: TRBJ1-5; clone size: many; D gene: NA; V gene: TRBV2; CDR3 DNA: TGTGCCAGCAGTGAAAGAGGAAACATCAAGCCCCAGCATTTT; CDR3 protein: CASSERGNIKPQHF
J gene: TRBJ2-7; clone size: NA; D gene: NA; V gene: TRBV6-1; CDR3 DNA: TGTGTCAGCAGTGAAGGGACCCTCCCCACCTACGAGCAGTACTTC; CDR3 protein: CVSSEGTLPTYEQYF
J gene: TRBJ2-7; clone size: NA; D gene: NA; V gene: TRBV11-3; CDR3 DNA: TGTGTCCGCAGCTTAGAGGCGGGCCACGAGCAGTACTTC; CDR3 protein: CVRSLEAGHEQYF
J gene: TRBJ2-1; clone size: NA; D gene: TRBD1; V gene: TRBV12-3/TRBV12-4; CDR3 DNA: TGTGCCAGCAGTTCACGACAGGGGGTGGGTGGCCCGGTGAGATACAATGAGCAGTTCTTC; CDR3 protein: CASSSRQGVGGPVRYNEQFF
J gene: TRBJ1-1; clone size: many; D gene: NA; V gene: TRBV28; CDR3 DNA: TGTGCCAGCGGGAGGGCAAACACTGAAGCTTTCTTT; CDR3 protein: CASGRANTEAFF
J gene: TRBJ2-1; clone size: NA; D gene: TRBD2; V gene: TRBV6-1; CDR3 DNA: TGTGCCAGCACTCCCGAGGGGGGCGGACTAGCACGGGAGCAGTTCTTC; CDR3 protein: CASTPEGGGLAREQFF
J gene: TRBJ1-1; clone size: NA; D gene: TRBD1; V gene: TRBV27; CDR3 DNA: TGTGCCAGCACCGGGACAGGGCGAACTGAAGCTTTCTTT; CDR3 protein: CASTGTGRTEAFF
J gene: TRBJ2-3; clone size: many; D gene: TRBD1; V gene: TRBV6-6; CDR3 DNA: TGTGCCAGCAGTTACAGGACAGGGGGTACAGATACGCAGTATTTT; CDR3 protein: CASSYRTGGTDTQYF